The rows below give T cell receptor beta chains drawn from one sample of a study of blood T cell repertoires in COVID-19. Sequenced by immunoSEQ multiplex PCR; TCRdb stores in-frame clones only, minus some. The repertoire has 20,000 to 30,000 clones, roughly 89% of them found once; the top ten carry 19%. The specimen was peripheral blood. The receptors derive from a human donor in a cohort sampled during active COVID-19. The CDR3 runs from the conserved cysteine through the conserved F or W. A D gene is named only where the DNA matches it firmly. Clone size is given for some rows only: seen once, a few or many times, or a class if the clone is expanded.

>TRBJ1-5|TRBV6-2/TRBV6-3|NA|NA
CASSLIEDQPQHF
TGTGCCAGCAGTTTAATCGAGGATCAGCCCCAGCATTTT
>TRBJ2-3|TRBV7-8|TRBD1|NA
CASSSSGTGVRDTQYF
TGTGCCAGCAGTTCCTCCGGGACAGGGGTCAGGGATACGCAGTATTTT
>TRBJ2-7|TRBV4-2|NA|NA
CASSQDSYEQYF
TGTGCCAGCAGCCAGGACAGTTACGAGCAGTACTTC
>TRBJ2-7|TRBV18|TRBD1|NA
CASSPTGDYEQYF
TGTGCCAGCTCACCGACAGGGGACTACGAGCAGTACTTC
>TRBJ1-3|TRBV5-1|NA|NA
CASSADSFSGNTIYF
TGCGCCAGCAGCGCGGACAGTTTCTCTGGAAACACCATATATTTT
>TRBJ2-5|TRBV5-5|TRBD2|once
CASSSHGLAETQYF
TGTGCCAGCAGCTCCCACGGACTAGCGGAGACCCAGTACTTC
>TRBJ1-2|TRBV4-1|TRBD1|NA
CASSLRDSANYGYTF
TGCGCCAGCAGCCTCCGGGACAGTGCTAACTATGGCTACACCTTC
>TRBJ2-3|TRBV5-1|TRBD2|NA
CASSLAKVAGGSSTDTQYF
TGCGCCAGCAGCTTGGCCAAGGTAGCGGGGGGGTCTAGCACAGATACGCAGTATTTT
>TRBJ1-6|TRBV24-1|NA|NA
CATREQGNSPLHF
TGTGCCACCAGGGAGCAGGGTAATTCACCCCTCCACTTT
>TRBJ2-3|TRBV6-5|NA|NA
CASSYGTTDTQYF
TGTGCCAGCAGTTACGGGACTACAGATACGCAGTATTTT
>TRBJ1-6|TRBV5-1|TRBD1|NA
CASSLRTGVSPLHF
TGCGCCAGCAGCTTGAGGACAGGGGTTTCACCCCTCCACTTT
>TRBJ2-7|TRBV18|NA|NA
CASSRGRSYEQYF
TGTGCCAGCTCACGGGGGAGGTCCTACGAGCAGTACTTC
>TRBJ2-5|TRBV18|NA|NA
CASSPLLGARQETQYF
TGTGCCAGCTCACCCCTTTTGGGGGCGAGGCAAGAGACCCAGTACTTC
>TRBJ1-2|TRBV28|NA|NA
CASSSAGFYGYTF
TGTGCCAGCAGCTCAGCGGGGTTCTATGGCTACACCTTC
>TRBJ2-7|TRBV3-1/TRBV3-2|TRBD1|NA
CASSQTWDSAYEQYF
TGTGCCAGCAGCCAAACCTGGGACAGCGCCTACGAGCAGTACTTC
>TRBJ2-5|TRBV5-1|TRBD2|NA
CASSLGAGPLGETQYF
TGCGCCAGCAGCTTGGGAGCGGGACCATTAGGAGAGACCCAGTACTTC
>TRBJ2-7|TRBV4-2|TRBD2|NA
CASRQGLAGTYEQYF
TGTGCCAGCAGGCAGGGACTAGCGGGCACCTACGAGCAGTACTTC
>TRBJ1-4|TRBV5-1|NA|once
CASGQSSGNEKLFF
TGCGCCAGCGGGCAAAGCTCGGGAAATGAAAAACTGTTTTTT
>TRBJ2-2|TRBV5-1|NA|NA
CASSLDPPSSLTGELFF
TGCGCCAGCAGCTTGGATCCACCTAGCAGTCTCACCGGGGAGCTGTTTTTT
>TRBJ1-2|TRBV10-3|NA|NA
CAISESRQNYGYTF
TGTGCCATCAGTGAGTCGAGGCAGAACTATGGCTACACCTTC
>TRBJ1-5|TRBV14|NA|NA
CASSHDGTGTNQPQHF
TGTGCCAGCAGTCACGACGGAACAGGGACAAATCAGCCCCAGCATTTT
>TRBJ1-2|TRBV2|TRBD1|few
CASINQGAYGYTF
TGTGCCAGCATTAATCAGGGGGCCTATGGCTACACCTTC
>TRBJ2-3|TRBV3-1/TRBV3-2|NA|NA
CASSHHGGRNTDTQYF
TGTGCCAGCAGCCACCACGGTGGTAGAAACACAGATACGCAGTATTTT
>TRBJ2-7|TRBV3-1/TRBV3-2|TRBD1|NA
CASSYTGASYEQYF
TGTGCCAGCAGCTATACAGGGGCCTCCTACGAGCAGTACTTC
>TRBJ2-7|TRBV28|TRBD2|NA
CAISGGSYEQYF
TGTGCCATCTCGGGCGGGAGCTACGAGCAGTACTTC
>TRBJ2-3|TRBV29-1|TRBD1|NA
CSGDRDTDTQYF
TGCAGCGGAGACAGGGACACAGATACGCAGTATTTT
>TRBJ1-6|TRBV6-5|NA|NA
CASITQGSPLHF
TGTGCCAGCATTACACAGGGTTCACCCCTCCACTTT
>TRBJ2-3|TRBV3-1/TRBV3-2|NA|NA
CASSQGGSRADTQYF
TGTGCCAGCAGCCAAGGTGGGAGTCGCGCAGATACGCAGTATTTT
>TRBJ2-7|TRBV5-4|TRBD2|NA
CASSLGTSGGAEQYF
TGTGCCAGCAGCTTGGGGACTAGCGGGGGGGCCGAGCAGTACTTC
>TRBJ1-6|TRBV30|TRBD1|NA
CAGDRAESPLHF
TGTGCCGGGGACAGGGCTGAATCACCCCTCCACTTT
>TRBJ2-5|TRBV7-7|NA|NA
CASSLSRPGTQYF
TGTGCCAGCAGCTTAAGTAGGCCGGGGACCCAGTACTTC
>TRBJ1-5|TRBV18|TRBD1|NA
CASSRGTADNQPQHF
TGTGCCAGCTCACGTGGGACAGCGGACAATCAGCCCCAGCATTTT
>TRBJ1-2|TRBV3-1/TRBV3-2|TRBD1|NA
CASSQTRTGRYGYTF
TGTGCCAGCAGCCAGACCCGGACAGGGAGGTATGGCTACACCTTC
>TRBJ2-7|TRBV18|NA|NA
CASSPGQNYEQYF
TGTGCCAGCTCACCAGGTCAGAACTACGAGCAGTACTTC
>TRBJ2-1|TRBV10-3|NA|once
CAISEFTGPLGDEQFF
TGTGCCATCAGTGAGTTTACAGGCCCCTTAGGCGATGAGCAGTTCTTC
>TRBJ1-1|TRBV27|NA|few
CASSPKTVNTEAFF
TGTGCCAGCAGTCCAAAGACAGTGAACACTGAAGCTTTCTTT
>TRBJ1-6|TRBV5-1|NA|NA
CASSLANQDSPLHF
TGCGCCAGCAGCTTGGCCAACCAGGATTCACCCCTCCACTTT
>TRBJ2-5|TRBV4-2|NA|NA
CASSPGEGGGKTQYF
TGTGCCAGCAGCCCGGGGGAAGGGGGCGGTAAGACCCAGTACTTC
>TRBJ2-7|TRBV7-8|NA|NA
CASSSLALPHEQYF
TGTGCCAGCAGCTCCTTAGCCTTACCCCACGAGCAGTACTTC
>TRBJ1-2|TRBV7-2|TRBD1|NA
CASSKQGNYGYTF
TGTGCCAGCAGCAAACAGGGGAATTATGGCTACACCTTC